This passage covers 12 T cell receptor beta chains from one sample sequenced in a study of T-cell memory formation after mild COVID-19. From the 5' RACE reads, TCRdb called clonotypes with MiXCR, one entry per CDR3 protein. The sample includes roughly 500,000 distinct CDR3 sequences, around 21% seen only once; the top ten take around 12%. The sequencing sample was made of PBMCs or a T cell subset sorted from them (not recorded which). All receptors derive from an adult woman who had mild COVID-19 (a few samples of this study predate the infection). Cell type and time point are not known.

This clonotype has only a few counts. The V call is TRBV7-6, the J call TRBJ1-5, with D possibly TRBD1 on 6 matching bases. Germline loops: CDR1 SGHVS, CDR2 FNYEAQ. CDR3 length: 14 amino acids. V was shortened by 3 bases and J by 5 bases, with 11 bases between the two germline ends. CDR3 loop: CASSFGGMDQPQHF. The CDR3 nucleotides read TGTGCCAGCAGCTTTGGGGGCATGGATCAGCCCCAGCATTTT.

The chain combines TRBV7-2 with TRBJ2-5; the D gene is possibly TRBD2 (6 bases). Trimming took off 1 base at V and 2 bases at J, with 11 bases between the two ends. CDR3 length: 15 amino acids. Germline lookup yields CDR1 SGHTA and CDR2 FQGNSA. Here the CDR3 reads CASSLGGLAQETQYF. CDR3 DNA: TGTGCCAGCAGCTTAGGGGGTCTAGCGCAAGAGACCCAGTACTTC.

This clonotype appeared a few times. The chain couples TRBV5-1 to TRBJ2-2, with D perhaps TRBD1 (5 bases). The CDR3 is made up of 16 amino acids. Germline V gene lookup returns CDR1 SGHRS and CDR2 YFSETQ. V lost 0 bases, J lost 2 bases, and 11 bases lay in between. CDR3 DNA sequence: TGCGCCAGCAGCTTGGTAGACAGTGGTAACACCGGGGAGCTGTTTTTT. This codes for CASSLVDSGNTGELFF.

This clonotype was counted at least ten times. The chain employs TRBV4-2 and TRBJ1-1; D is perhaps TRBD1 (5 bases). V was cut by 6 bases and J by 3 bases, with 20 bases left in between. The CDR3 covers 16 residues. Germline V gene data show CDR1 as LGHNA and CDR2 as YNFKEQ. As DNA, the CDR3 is TGTGCCAGCAGGGAAGATCCAGGGCGCGTGGACACTGAAGCTTTCTTT. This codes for CASREDPGRVDTEAFF.

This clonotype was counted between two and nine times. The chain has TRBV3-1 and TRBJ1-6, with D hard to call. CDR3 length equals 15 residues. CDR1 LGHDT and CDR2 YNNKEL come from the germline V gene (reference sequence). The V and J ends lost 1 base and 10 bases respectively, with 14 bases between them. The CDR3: CASSQGGRLGSPLHF. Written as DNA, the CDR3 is TGTGCCAGCAGCCAAGGTGGAAGGCTGGGATCACCCCTCCACTTT.

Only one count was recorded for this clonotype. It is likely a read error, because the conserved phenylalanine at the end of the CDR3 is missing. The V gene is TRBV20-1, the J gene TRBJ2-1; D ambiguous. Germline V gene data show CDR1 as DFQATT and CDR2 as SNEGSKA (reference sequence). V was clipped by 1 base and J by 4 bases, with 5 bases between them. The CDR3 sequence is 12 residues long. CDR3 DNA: TGCAGTGCTAGAGTCCCGTACAATGAGCAGTTCTAC. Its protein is CSARVPYNEQFY.

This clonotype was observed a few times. CDR3 residues: CASSLVRTADTQYF. CDR3 sequence (DNA): TGTGCCAGCAGCTTAGTAAGGACAGCGGATACGCAGTATTTT. The rearrangement links TRBV7-8 to TRBJ2-3; D may be TRBD1 (6 bases). Trimming cost V 1 base and J 6 bases, with 11 bases left between them. CDR1 is SGHVS, CDR2 FQNEAQ, per germline. This CDR3 region has 14 residues.

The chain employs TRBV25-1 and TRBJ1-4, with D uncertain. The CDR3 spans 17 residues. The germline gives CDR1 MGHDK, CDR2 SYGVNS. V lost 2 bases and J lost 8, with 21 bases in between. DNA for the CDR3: TGTGCCAGCAGTGAAACCACCAACGGGAGGTATTGGGAAAAACTGTTTTTT. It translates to CASSETTNGRYWEKLFF. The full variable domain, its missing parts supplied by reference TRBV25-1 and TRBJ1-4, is EADIYQTPRYLVIGTGKKITLECSQTMGHDKMYWYQQDPGMELHLIHYSYGVNSTEKGDLSSESTVSRIRTEHFPLTLESARPSHTSQYLCASSETTNGRYWEKLFFGSGTQLSVL.

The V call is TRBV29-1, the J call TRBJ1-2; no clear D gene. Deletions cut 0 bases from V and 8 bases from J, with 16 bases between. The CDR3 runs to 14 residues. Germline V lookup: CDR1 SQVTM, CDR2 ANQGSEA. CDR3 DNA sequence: TGCAGCGTTGAAGATTTAGGGTTATTAGGGGGCTACACCTTC. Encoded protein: CSVEDLGLLGGYTF.

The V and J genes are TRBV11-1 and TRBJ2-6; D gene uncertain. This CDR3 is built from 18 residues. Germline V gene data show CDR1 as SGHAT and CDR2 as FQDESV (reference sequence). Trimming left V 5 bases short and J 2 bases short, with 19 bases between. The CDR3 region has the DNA TGTGCCAGCAGCCCGCGGCTCGGGTCGTTGACTGGGGCCAACGTCCTGACTTTC. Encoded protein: CASSPRLGSLTGANVLTF.

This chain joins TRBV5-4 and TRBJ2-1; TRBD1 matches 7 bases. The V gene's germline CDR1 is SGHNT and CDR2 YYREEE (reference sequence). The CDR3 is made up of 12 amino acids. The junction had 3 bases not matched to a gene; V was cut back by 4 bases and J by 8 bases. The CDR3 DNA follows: TGTGCCAGCAGCACACAGGGGCATGAGCAGTTCTTC. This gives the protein CASSTQGHEQFF.

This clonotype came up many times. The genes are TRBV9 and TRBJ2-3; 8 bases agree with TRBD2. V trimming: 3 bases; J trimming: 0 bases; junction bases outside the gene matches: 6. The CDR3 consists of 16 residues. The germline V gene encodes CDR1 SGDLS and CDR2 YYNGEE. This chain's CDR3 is CASSALAGMSTDTQYF. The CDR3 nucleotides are TGTGCCAGCAGCGCTTTAGCGGGGATGAGCACAGATACGCAGTATTTT.